This T cell receptor (beta chain) derives from a study of T cell changes during pregnancy in multiple sclerosis (dated by TCRdb to the late 2010s). With respect to the entire study: The study looked at changes in the T cell repertoire across pregnancy in women with multiple sclerosis.

Library prep was done by the immunoSEQ multiplex PCR assay. This immuneACCESS table, as held by TCRdb, lists in-frame sequences with V and J called but not all clones. Of the missing ones, under half trace to an unresolved V gene in checked studies; the others have no known cause. This sample gives about 110,000 clones in total; around 92% of them show up just once. The ten largest clones represent roughly 1.5% of the sample. According to the germline V gene (reference sequence), CDR1 reads MNHEY and CDR2 reads SMNVEV. V ends up 5 bases short and J 4 bases short, with an unmatched junction base count of 10. From its cysteine to its phenylalanine, the CDR3 spans 16 amino acids. CDR3 DNA is the only sequence kept; it has 48 bases, read in frame from the first base. This clone was seen once. The specificity of this receptor is unknown. No qualities accompany the bases; no much larger clone lies one base away.

The starting material was peripheral blood, obtained after pregnancy. The chain uses TRBV27 and TRBJ2-7; 11 central nucleotides agree with TRBD2. The source of this sequence is a female donor with multiple sclerosis, enrolled in a pregnancy study. CDR3 sequence: CASSVSIAGGFYEQYF. The sequence in DNA is TGTGCCAGCAGTGTCTCAATAGCGGGGGGGTTTTACGAGCAGTACTTC.